The 5 T cell receptor beta chains below were found in one sample sequenced in a study of blood T cell repertoires in COVID-19. The protocol was immunoSEQ multiplex PCR, while the TCRdb copy is restricted to in-frame clones and leaves out a portion. Seen here are about 260,000 clones, more than 75% observed once, and the top ten hold roughly 1.9%. The sequenced material came from PBMCs or T cells enriched from blood (not recorded which). The source of these receptors is a woman aged 50 to 65 who had recovered from COVID-19.

The rearrangement links TRBV28 to TRBJ2-2; 13 bases match TRBD2. The CDR3 has 19 amino acids. Trimming cost V 6 bases and J 1 base; bases outside gene matches: 11. Per the germline V gene, CDR1 is MDHEN and CDR2 is SYDVKM. The CDR3 DNA sequence: TGTGCCAGCAGACTGATAACGGGACTAGCGGGGCTGAACACCGGGGAGCTGTTTTTT. Protein sequence: CASRLITGLAGLNTGELFF.

The chain links TRBV7-3 to TRBJ2-3, with TRBD2 as a possible D gene (5 bases). V was pared by 8 bases and J by 0 bases, with 21 bases between. The germline V gene has CDR1 SGHTA and CDR2 FQGTGA. The CDR3 covers 17 residues. The CDR3 region has the DNA TGTGCCAGCGGCCGTCCATTGCGGGCCCCTAGCACAGATACGCAGTATTTT. Amino acids: CASGRPLRAPSTDTQYF.

The chain links TRBV24-1 to TRBJ1-5; TRBD1 might be the D (5 bases). Trimming cost V 3 bases and J 4 bases, with 15 bases left between them. The CDR3 covers 16 residues. Looked up from germline, CDR1 is KGHDR and CDR2 is SFDVKD. Written as DNA, the CDR3 is TGTGCCACCAGTGATGGTATCAGGGTAAGTAATCAGCCCCAGCATTTT. It encodes CATSDGIRVSNQPQHF.

The J gene is TRBJ2-3, the V gene TRBV7-9; D uncertain. This CDR3 is built from 14 residues. Germline V gene sequence: CDR1 SEHNR, CDR2 FQNEAQ (reference sequence). The V end lost 2 bases, the J end lost 2 bases, and 8 bases lay between the germline ends. The CDR3, as DNA: TGTGCCAGCAGCTTATCAGGCCCCACAGATACGCAGTATTTT. The encoded protein is CASSLSGPTDTQYF. Based on the CDR3 plus reference TRBV7-9 and TRBJ2-3, the full variable domain is DTGVSQNPRHKITKRGQNVTFRCDPISEHNRLYWYRQTLGQGPEFLTYFQNEAQLEKSRLLSDRFSAERPKGSFSTLEIQRTEQGDSAMYLCASSLSGPTDTQYFGPGTRLTVL.

The chain is built from TRBV19 and TRBJ2-2; 7 bases agree with TRBD2. This CDR3 is built from 14 residues. The ends lost 10 bases at V and 2 bases at J; junction bases unmatched: 7. Germline-derived CDR1 and CDR2 are LNHDA and SQIVND (reference sequence). This CDR3 is CATRGTINTGELFF. The DNA of the CDR3 is TGTGCCACACGAGGGACTATTAACACCGGGGAGCTGTTTTTT. The full variable domain, its missing parts supplied by reference TRBV19 and TRBJ2-2, is DGGITQSPKYLFRKEGQNVTLSCEQNLNHDAMYWYRQDPGQGLRLIYYSQIVNDFQKGDIAEGYSVSREKKESFPLTVTSAQKNPTAFYLCATRGTINTGELFFGEGSRLTVL.